The 19 T cell receptor beta chains presented below share a single source sample, sequenced in a study of glioma-infiltrating T cells. The iRepertoire nested amplicon-rescue multiplex PCR amplified TCR alpha and beta CDR3s from RNA. TCRdb ran MiXCR on the multiplex PCR reads and lists one entry per CDR3 protein. The data hold 100,000 to 150,000 distinct CDR3 sequences, with 20% to 25% observed a single time. Sequencing was performed on glioma tissue, nonneoplastic brain tissue, or PBMCs (not recorded which). The receptors derive from a human donor with low-grade glioma or glioblastoma, undergoing nonglioma brain surgery, or in good health (not recorded which).

This clonotype occurred many times. V usage is TRBV4-1 and J usage is TRBJ2-5, with TRBD2 matching 11 bases. Germline CDR1 is MGHRA and CDR2 is YSYEKL. The CDR3 sequence is 16 residues long. J gave up 5 bases and V 1 base, and 6 bases lay outside the gene matches. This CDR3 is CASSQAGTSGSETQYF. In DNA form, the CDR3 reads TGCGCCAGCAGCCAAGCCGGAACTAGCGGGAGCGAGACCCAGTACTTC.

This clonotype was seen many times. The chain links TRBV7-2 to TRBJ2-7; D may be TRBD1 (6 bases). Trimming removed 3 bases from V and 5 bases from J, with 17 bases in between. The CDR3 contains 15 residues. Looked up from germline, CDR1 is SGHTA and CDR2 is FQGNSA. CDR3 sequence reads: CASSLDPGGGHEQYF. The CDR3 DNA sequence: TGTGCCAGCAGCTTGGATCCCGGTGGGGGCCACGAGCAGTACTTC.

This clonotype was found many times. The V and J genes are TRBV14 and TRBJ2-7; 13 nucleotides line up with TRBD2. The V gene's germline CDR1 is SGHDN and CDR2 FVKESK. The J segment lost 2 bases and the V segment lost 3 bases, leaving 7 bases of the junction unmatched. This CDR3 contains 17 residues. The CDR3 DNA follows: TGTGCCAGCAGCCAGATCCCCGGACTAGCGGGAGCCTACGAGCAGTACTTC. Amino acids: CASSQIPGLAGAYEQYF.

This clonotype occurred many times. J is TRBJ2-6 and V is TRBV7-8; either TRBD1 or TRBD2 may fit D (5 bases each). V lost 5 bases, J lost 0 bases, and 17 bases lay in between. Germline CDR1 is SGHVS and CDR2 is FQNEAQ. There are 18 residues in the CDR3. The CDR3 DNA sequence: TGTGCCAGCAGCCCCCGGGACGTAATAAACTCTGGGGCCAACGTCCTGACTTTC. Residues: CASSPRDVINSGANVLTF.

This clonotype was counted at least ten times. The chain couples TRBV28 to TRBJ2-3; D gene uncertain. CDR3 length: 13 amino acids. Germline V gene lookup returns CDR1 MDHEN and CDR2 SYDVKM. Trimming took off 6 bases at V and 3 bases at J, with 10 bases between the two ends. CDR3 in amino acids: CASSSPTTDTQYF. CDR3 in DNA: TGTGCCAGCAGCTCACCCACTACAGATACGCAGTATTTT. Using reference TRBV28 and TRBJ2-3 for the parts outside the CDR3, the full variable domain is DVKVTQSSRYLVKRTGEKVFLECVQDMDHENMFWYRQDPGLGLRLIYFSYDVKMKEKGDIPEGYSVSREKKERFSLILESASTNQTSMYLCASSSPTTDTQYFGPGTRLTVL.

This clonotype was picked up many times. The chain couples TRBV10-3 to TRBJ2-5; D perhaps matches TRBD2 (5 bases). The CDR3 contains 13 residues. CDR1 and CDR2 from the germline V gene are ENHRY and SYGVKD. Trimming left V 5 bases short and J 3 bases short, with 10 bases between. DNA of the CDR3: TGTGCCATCAGTCCTCGGGAAGAAGAGACCCAGTACTTC. It encodes CAISPREEETQYF.

This clonotype was counted many times. The rearrangement uses TRBV19 and TRBJ2-3; D not resolved. There are 14 residues in the CDR3. Trimming shortened V by 3 bases and J by 0 bases, and 7 bases separated the two germline ends. Germline CDR1 reads LNHDA; CDR2 reads SQIVND (reference sequence). This chain's CDR3 is CASSMEKSTDTQYF. The CDR3 DNA is TGTGCCAGTAGTATGGAAAAGAGCACAGATACGCAGTATTTT. The full variable domain, completed using reference TRBV19 and TRBJ2-3, is DGGITQSPKYLFRKEGQNVTLSCEQNLNHDAMYWYRQDPGQGLRLIYYSQIVNDFQKGDIAEGYSVSREKKESFPLTVTSAQKNPTAFYLCASSMEKSTDTQYFGPGTRLTVL.

The sample holds a few counts of this clonotype. The chain links TRBV7-2 to TRBJ2-3; no clear D. Trimming removed 1 base at V and 8 bases at J, with 10 bases between. This CDR3 contains 13 residues. Germline V gene data show CDR1 as SGHTA and CDR2 as FQGNSA. CDR3 sequence: CASSLVAPGTQYF. Here the CDR3 DNA reads TGTGCCAGCAGCTTAGTGGCCCCGGGTACGCAGTATTTT. Using reference TRBV7-2 and TRBJ2-3 for the parts outside the CDR3, the full variable domain is GAGVSQSPSNKVTEKGKDVELRCDPISGHTALYWYRQSLGQGLEFLIYFQGNSAPDKSGLPSDRFSAERTGGSVSTLTIQRTQQEDSAVYLCASSLVAPGTQYFGPGTRLTVL.

This clonotype was counted at least ten times. The V call is TRBV7-8, the J call TRBJ2-5; D not certain. V lost 0 bases to trimming and J lost 5 bases, with 4 bases between them. The CDR3 is 12 amino acids. The germline V gene has CDR1 SGHVS and CDR2 FQNEAQ. DNA of the CDR3: TGTGCCAGCAGCTTAGCCGAGGAGACCCAGTACTTC. The encoded protein is CASSLAEETQYF.

This clonotype was counted many times. The chain links TRBV2 to TRBJ2-1, with 8 bases lining up with TRBD2. V trimming: 0 bases; J trimming: 13 bases; junction bases outside the gene matches: 8. This CDR3 has 14 amino acids. Germline V gene sequence: CDR1 SNHLY, CDR2 FYNNEI. The CDR3 nucleotides read TGTGCCAGCAGTGAAGCGTATGGGGGGACTAGTCAGTTCTTC. It codes for CASSEAYGGTSQFF.

Comments on this clonotype: This may be a read error, as it is one base from a much larger clone. The V and J genes are TRBV3-1 and TRBJ1-5, with D tentatively TRBD1 (6 bases). The CDR3 is 13 residues long. V was cut by 2 bases and J by 7 bases, with 9 bases left in between. Germline V lookup: CDR1 LGHDT, CDR2 YNNKEL (reference sequence). CDR3 DNA: TGTGCCAGCAGCCAAAGGGGGAGGCAGCCCCAGCATTTT. Translating it yields CASSQRGRQPQHF.

This clonotype showed up just a few times. This CDR3 is CASSISAESSYNEQFF. The CDR3 DNA follows: TGTGCCAGTAGTATATCTGCGGAGAGCTCCTACAATGAGCAGTTCTTC. The chain combines TRBV19 with TRBJ2-1; no reliable D call. This CDR3 contains 16 residues. Germline loops: CDR1 LNHDA, CDR2 SQIVND (reference sequence). The V gene lost 2 bases and the J gene lost 0 bases, with 11 bases spanning the gap.

In this sample, this clonotype turned up a few times. This chain connects TRBV29-1 to TRBJ2-1; no reliable D call. This CDR3 has 12 residues. In germline, CDR1 is SQVTM, CDR2 ANQGSEA. V was pared by 6 bases and J by 6 bases, with 12 bases between. In nucleotides, the CDR3 is TGCAGCGTAGTTGACGGAGTCAATGAGCAGTTCTTC. Protein: CSVVDGVNEQFF.

The chain joins TRBV30 to TRBJ2-3; possible D gene TRBD2, 5 bases. Germline V lookup: CDR1 GTSNPN, CDR2 SVGIG (reference sequence). CDR3 size: 13 residues. Trimming took 8 bases from V and 2 from J, leaving 14 bases between them. The CDR3 DNA reads TGTGCCCGGGAAGGGCCGGACACAGATACGCAGTATTTT. Translating it yields CAREGPDTDTQYF.

This clonotype has just a few counts. The V call is TRBV5-5, the J call TRBJ2-5, with D perhaps matching TRBD1 (6 bases). Looked up from germline, CDR1 is SGHKS and CDR2 is YYEKEE (reference sequence). CDR3 size: 15 residues. Trimming removed 3 bases from V and 5 bases from J, with 17 bases in between. In nucleotides, the CDR3 is TGTGCCAGCAGCTGGGACAACCTGCCCGGGGAGACCCAGTACTTC. The encoded protein is CASSWDNLPGETQYF.

This clonotype was counted at least ten times. The rearrangement uses TRBV6-2 or TRBV6-3 and TRBJ1-1, with D perhaps matching TRBD1 (6 bases). In germline, CDR1 is MNHEY, CDR2 SVGEGT. CDR3 length equals 12 residues. With 5 bases removed from V and 5 bases from J, the gap between germline ends came to 9 bases. The CDR3 nucleotides read TGTGCCAGCAGTACAGGGCGGACTGAAGCTTTCTTT. Protein sequence: CASSTGRTEAFF.

This clonotype was seen many times. The V call is TRBV6-2 or TRBV6-3, the J call TRBJ2-7, with 11 bases that match TRBD2. CDR1 MNHEY and CDR2 SVGEGT come from the germline V gene. The trim removed 10 bases at V and 3 bases at J, leaving 8 bases unmatched. This CDR3 comprises 14 residues. This chain's CDR3 is CATVGLAVNYEQYF. The CDR3 bases are TGTGCCACCGTGGGACTAGCGGTAAACTACGAGCAGTACTTC.

This clonotype was counted ten times or more. One junction end does not reproduce the germline sequence, and a read error may be involved. V gene TRBV4-1 combines with J gene TRBJ2-7; TRBD1 matches 8 bases. Germline V gene sequence: CDR1 MGHRA, CDR2 YSYEKL. The CDR3 is 15 amino acids. CDR3 region: CASTQTRQGPYEQYF. CDR3 bases: TGCGCCAGCACCCAAACCAGACAGGGGCCCTACGAGCAGTACTTC.

There are many counts of this clonotype. The chain uses TRBV6-2 or TRBV6-3 and TRBJ2-1, with D possibly matching TRBD2 (6 bases). V dropped 1 base and J dropped 12 bases, with 19 bases sitting between them. CDR1 and CDR2 (germline): MNHEY, SVGEGT. The CDR3 length is 15 residues. CDR3 protein: CASSYWTIGTKRQFF. The CDR3 nucleotides read TGTGCCAGCAGTTACTGGACTATAGGGACGAAGAGGCAGTTCTTC.